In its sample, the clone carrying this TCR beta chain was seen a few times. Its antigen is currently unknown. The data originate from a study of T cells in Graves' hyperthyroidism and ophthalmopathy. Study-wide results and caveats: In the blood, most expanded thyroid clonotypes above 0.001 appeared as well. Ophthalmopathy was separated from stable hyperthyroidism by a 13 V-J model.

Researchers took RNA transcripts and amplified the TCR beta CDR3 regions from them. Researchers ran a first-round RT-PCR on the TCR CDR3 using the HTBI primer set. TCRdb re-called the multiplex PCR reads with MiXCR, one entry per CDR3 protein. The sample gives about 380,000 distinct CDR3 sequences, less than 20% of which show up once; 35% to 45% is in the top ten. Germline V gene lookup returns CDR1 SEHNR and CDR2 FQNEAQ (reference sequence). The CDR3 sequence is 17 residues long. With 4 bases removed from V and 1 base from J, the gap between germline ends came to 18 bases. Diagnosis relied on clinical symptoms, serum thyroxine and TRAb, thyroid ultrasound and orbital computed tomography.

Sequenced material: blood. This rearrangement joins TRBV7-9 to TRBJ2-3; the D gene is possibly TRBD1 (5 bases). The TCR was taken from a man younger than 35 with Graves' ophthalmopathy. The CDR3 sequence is CASSSPQGRLGTDTQYF. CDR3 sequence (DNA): TGTGCCAGCAGCTCCCCGCAGGGTCGACTGGGCACAGATACGCAGTATTTT.